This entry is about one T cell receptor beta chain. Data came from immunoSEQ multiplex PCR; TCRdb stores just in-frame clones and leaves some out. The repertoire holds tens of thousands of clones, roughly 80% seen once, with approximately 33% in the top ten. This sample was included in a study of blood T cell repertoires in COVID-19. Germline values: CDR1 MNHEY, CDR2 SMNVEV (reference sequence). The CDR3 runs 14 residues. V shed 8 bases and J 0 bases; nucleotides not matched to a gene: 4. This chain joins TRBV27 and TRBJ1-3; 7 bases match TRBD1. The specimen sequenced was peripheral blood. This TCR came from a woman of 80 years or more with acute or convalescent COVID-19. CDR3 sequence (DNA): TGTGCCAGCGCCAGGGGGAACTCTGGAAACACCATATATTTT. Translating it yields CASARGNSGNTIYF.